This T cell receptor beta chain was found in a study of T cells in localized non-small cell lung cancer. Study-wide results and caveats: A higher density of T cells in blood coincided with extended overall survival. Adjacent lung had a median about 55 of the 100 largest tumor clones. Maximal T cell clonality occurred in uninvolved adjacent lung, with tumor ranking below it. It remains possible that heterogeneity exists, since only one tumor region was sequenced.

Notes on this clone: Its matching antigen is unknown.

TCRdb's table, derived via immunoSEQ multiplex PCR, lists solely in-frame clones and lacks some. This table has 10,000 to 15,000 clones, about 86% appearing once. This CDR3 has 12 residues. Germline V gene sequence: CDR1 SQVTM, CDR2 ANQGSEA. V was cut by 7 bases and J by 4 bases, with 13 bases left in between. The clonotype originates from a male donor aged 60 or older with stage III lung adenocarcinoma. The chain combines TRBV29-1 with TRBJ2-5, with D unresolved. The specimen was peripheral blood, collected before any cancer treatment. This CDR3 reads CSERALGETQYF. Written as DNA, the CDR3 is TGCAGCGAACGGGCATTAGGAGAGACCCAGTACTTC. The variable domain in full, completed from reference TRBV29-1 and TRBJ2-5, reads SAVISQKPSRDICQRGTSLTIQCQVDSQVTMMFWYRQQPGQSLTLIATANQGSEATYESGFVIDKFPISRPNLTFSTLTVSNMSPEDSSIYLCSERALGETQYFGPGTRLLVL.